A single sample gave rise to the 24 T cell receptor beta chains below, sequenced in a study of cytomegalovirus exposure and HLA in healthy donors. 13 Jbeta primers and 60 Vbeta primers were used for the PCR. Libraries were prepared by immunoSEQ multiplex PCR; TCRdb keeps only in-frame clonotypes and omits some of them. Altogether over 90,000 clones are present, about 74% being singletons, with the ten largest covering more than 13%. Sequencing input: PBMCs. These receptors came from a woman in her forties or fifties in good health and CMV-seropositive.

This CDR3 is CASNGGNTEAFF. The CDR3 bases are TGTGCCAGCAATGGCGGGAACACTGAAGCTTTCTTT. The chain carries TRBV28 and TRBJ1-1; D remains unclear. This CDR3 comprises 12 residues. Looked up from germline, CDR1 is MDHEN and CDR2 is SYDVKM. Trimming removed 7 bases from V and 1 base from J, with 7 bases in between.

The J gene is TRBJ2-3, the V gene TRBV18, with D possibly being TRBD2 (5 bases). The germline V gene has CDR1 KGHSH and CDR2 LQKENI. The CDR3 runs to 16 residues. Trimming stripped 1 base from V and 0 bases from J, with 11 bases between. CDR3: CASSPLRAPSTDTQYF. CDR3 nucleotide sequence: TGTGCCAGCTCACCACTGAGGGCACCTAGCACAGATACGCAGTATTTT.

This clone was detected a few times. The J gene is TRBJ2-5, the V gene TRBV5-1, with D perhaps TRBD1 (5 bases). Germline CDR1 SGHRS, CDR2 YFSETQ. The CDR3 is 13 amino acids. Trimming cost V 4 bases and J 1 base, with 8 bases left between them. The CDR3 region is CASSRQFQETQYF. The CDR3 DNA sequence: TGCGCCAGCAGCAGACAGTTCCAAGAGACCCAGTACTTC. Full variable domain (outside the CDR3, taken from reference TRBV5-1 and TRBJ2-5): KAGVTQTPRYLIKTRGQQVTLSCSPISGHRSVSWYQQTPGQGLQFLFEYFSETQRNKGNFPGRFSGRQFSNSRSEMNVSTLELGDSALYLCASSRQFQETQYFGPGTRLLVL.

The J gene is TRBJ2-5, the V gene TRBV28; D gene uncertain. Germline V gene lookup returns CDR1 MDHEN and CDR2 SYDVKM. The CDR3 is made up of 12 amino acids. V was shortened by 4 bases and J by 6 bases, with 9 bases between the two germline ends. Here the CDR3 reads CASSSPLQTQYF. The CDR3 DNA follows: TGTGCCAGCAGTTCCCCCCTCCAGACCCAGTACTTC.

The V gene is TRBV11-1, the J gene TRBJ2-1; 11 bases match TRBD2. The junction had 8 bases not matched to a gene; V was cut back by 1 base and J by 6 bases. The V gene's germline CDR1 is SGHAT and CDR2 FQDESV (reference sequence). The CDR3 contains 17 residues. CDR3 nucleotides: TGTGCCAGCAGCTTAGATTTCGGGACTAGCGGAGCCAATGAGCAGTTCTTC. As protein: CASSLDFGTSGANEQFF.

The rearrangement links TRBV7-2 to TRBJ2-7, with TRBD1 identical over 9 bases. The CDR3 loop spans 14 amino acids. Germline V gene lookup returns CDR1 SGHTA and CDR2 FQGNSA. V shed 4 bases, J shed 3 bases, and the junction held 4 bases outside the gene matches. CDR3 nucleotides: TGTGCCAGCAGCTATGACAGGGGGAGCTACGAGCAGTACTTC. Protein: CASSYDRGSYEQYF.

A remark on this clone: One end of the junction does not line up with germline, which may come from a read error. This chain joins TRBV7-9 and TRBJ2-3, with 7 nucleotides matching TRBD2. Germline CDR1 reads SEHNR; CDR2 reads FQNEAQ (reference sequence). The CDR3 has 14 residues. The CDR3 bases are TGTTCCAGCAGCTTAGGGCTAGCGGCAGATACGCAGTATTTT. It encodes CSSSLGLAADTQYF. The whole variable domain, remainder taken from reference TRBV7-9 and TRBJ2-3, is DTGVSQNPRHKITKRGQNVTFRCDPISEHNRLYWYRQTLGQGPEFLTYFQNEAQLEKSRLLSDRFSAERPKGSFSTLEIQRTEQGDSAMYLCSSSLGLAADTQYFGPGTRLTVL.

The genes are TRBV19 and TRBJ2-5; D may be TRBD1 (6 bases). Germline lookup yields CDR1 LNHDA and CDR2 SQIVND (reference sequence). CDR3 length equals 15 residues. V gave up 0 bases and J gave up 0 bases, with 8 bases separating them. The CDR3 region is CASSIDRGYQETQYF. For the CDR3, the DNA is TGTGCCAGTAGTATAGACAGGGGTTACCAAGAGACCCAGTACTTC.

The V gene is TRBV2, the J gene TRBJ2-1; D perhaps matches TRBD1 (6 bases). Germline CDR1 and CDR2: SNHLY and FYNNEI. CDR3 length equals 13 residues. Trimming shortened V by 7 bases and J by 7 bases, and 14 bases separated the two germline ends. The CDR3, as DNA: TGTGCCAGCATTCGACTGAGGGGGAATGAGCAGTTCTTC. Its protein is CASIRLRGNEQFF.

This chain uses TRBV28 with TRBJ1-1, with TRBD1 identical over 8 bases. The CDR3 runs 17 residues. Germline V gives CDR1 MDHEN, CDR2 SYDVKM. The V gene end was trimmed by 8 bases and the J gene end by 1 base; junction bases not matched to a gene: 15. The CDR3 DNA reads TGTGCCAGCGACAAACAGGGGGGGACAGTTAAGAACACTGAAGCTTTCTTT. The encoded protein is CASDKQGGTVKNTEAFF.

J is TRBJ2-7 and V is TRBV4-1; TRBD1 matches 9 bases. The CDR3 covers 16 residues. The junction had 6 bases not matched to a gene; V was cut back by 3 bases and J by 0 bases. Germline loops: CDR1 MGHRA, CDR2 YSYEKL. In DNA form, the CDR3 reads TGCGCCAGCAGCCAGGCACAGGGGGCCCCCTCCTACGAGCAGTACTTC. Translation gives CASSQAQGAPSYEQYF.

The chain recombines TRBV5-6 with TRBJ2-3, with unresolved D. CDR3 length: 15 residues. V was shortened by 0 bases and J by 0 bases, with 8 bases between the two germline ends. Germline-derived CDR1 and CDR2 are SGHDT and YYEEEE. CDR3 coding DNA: TGTGCCAGCAGCTTGGGTCCTAGAAGCACAGATACGCAGTATTTT. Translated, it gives CASSLGPRSTDTQYF.

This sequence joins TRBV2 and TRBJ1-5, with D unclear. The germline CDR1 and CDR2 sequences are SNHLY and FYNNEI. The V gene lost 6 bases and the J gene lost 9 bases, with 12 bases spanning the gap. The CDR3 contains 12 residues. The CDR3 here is CASSVRVGPQHF. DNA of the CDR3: TGTGCCAGCAGCGTTCGGGTAGGGCCCCAGCATTTT.

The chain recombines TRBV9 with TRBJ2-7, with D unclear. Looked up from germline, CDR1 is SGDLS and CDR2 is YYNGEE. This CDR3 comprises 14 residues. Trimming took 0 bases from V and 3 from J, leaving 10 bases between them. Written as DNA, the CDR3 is TGTGCCAGCAGCGTAGCTACGTCGGGCTACGAGCAGTACTTC. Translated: CASSVATSGYEQYF.

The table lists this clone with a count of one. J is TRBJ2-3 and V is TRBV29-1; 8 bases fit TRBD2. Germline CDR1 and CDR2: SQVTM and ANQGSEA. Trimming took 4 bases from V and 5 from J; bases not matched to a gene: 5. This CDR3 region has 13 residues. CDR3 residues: CSVARREVDTQYF. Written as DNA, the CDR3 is TGCAGCGTTGCTAGGCGGGAGGTAGATACGCAGTATTTT.

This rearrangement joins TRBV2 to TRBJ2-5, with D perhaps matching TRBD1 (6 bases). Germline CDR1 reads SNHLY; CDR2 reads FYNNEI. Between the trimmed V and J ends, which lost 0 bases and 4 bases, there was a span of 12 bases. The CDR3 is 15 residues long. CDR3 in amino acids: CASSEASRGTETQYF. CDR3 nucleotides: TGTGCCAGCAGTGAAGCATCCAGGGGAACAGAGACCCAGTACTTC.

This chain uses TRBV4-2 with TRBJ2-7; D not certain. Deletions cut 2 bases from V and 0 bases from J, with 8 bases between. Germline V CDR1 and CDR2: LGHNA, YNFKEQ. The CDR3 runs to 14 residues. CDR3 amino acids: CASSQPVRSYEQYF. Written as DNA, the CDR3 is TGTGCCAGCAGCCAACCCGTTCGCTCCTACGAGCAGTACTTC.

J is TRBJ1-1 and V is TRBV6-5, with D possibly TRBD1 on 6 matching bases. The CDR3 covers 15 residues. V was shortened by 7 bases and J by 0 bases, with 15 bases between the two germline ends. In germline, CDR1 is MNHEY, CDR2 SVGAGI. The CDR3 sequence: CASNSRGSMNTEAFF. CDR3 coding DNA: TGTGCCAGCAACAGTAGGGGGAGCATGAACACTGAAGCTTTCTTT.

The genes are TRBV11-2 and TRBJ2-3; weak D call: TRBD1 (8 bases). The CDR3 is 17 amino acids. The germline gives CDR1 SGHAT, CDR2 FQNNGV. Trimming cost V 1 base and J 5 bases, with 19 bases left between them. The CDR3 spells CASSLAIWTGTKDTQYF. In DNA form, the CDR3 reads TGTGCCAGCAGCTTAGCAATCTGGACAGGGACTAAAGATACGCAGTATTTT. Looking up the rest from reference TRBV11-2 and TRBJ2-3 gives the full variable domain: EAGVAQSPRYKIIEKRQSVAFWCNPISGHATLYWYQQILGQGPKLLIQFQNNGVVDDSQLPKDRFSAERLKGVDSTLKIQPAKLEDSAVYLCASSLAIWTGTKDTQYFGPGTRLTVL.

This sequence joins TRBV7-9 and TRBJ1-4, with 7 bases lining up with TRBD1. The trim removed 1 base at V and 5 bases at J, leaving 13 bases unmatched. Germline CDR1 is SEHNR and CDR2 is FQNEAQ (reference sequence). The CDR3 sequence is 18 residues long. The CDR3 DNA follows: TGTGCCAGCAGCTTAGACCCCCTAACGGGACAGCTCAATGAAAAACTGTTTTTT. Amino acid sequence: CASSLDPLTGQLNEKLFF. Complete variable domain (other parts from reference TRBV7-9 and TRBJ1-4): DTGVSQNPRHKITKRGQNVTFRCDPISEHNRLYWYRQTLGQGPEFLTYFQNEAQLEKSRLLSDRFSAERPKGSFSTLEIQRTEQGDSAMYLCASSLDPLTGQLNEKLFFGSGTQLSVL.

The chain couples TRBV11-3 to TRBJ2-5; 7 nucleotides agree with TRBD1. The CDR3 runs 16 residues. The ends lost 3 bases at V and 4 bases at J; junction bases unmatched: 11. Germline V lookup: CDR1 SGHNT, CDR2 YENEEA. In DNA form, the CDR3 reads TGTGCCAGCAGCTTTGGTCAAGGCAGGGGGTTAGAGACCCAGTACTTC. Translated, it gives CASSFGQGRGLETQYF.

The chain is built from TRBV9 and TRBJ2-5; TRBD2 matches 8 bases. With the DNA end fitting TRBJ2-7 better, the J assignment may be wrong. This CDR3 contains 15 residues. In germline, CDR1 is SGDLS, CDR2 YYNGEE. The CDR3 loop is CASSVGPSGGYEQYF. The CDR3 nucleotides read TGTGCCAGCAGCGTCGGCCCCAGCGGGGGCTACGAGCAGTACTTC.

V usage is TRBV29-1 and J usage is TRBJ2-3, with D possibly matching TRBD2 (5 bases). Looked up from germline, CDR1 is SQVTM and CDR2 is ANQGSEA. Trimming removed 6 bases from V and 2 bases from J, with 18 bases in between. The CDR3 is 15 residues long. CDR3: CSVGSSSRATDTQYF. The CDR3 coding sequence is TGCAGCGTGGGGTCTAGCTCCCGGGCCACAGATACGCAGTATTTT.

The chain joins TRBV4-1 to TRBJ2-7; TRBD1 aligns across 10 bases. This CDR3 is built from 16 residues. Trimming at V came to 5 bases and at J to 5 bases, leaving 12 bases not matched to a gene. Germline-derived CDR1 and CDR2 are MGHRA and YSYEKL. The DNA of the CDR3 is TGCGCCAGCAGCTGGGCCCCCCGGACAGGGGGGGACGAGCAGTACTTC. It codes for CASSWAPRTGGDEQYF.